The 27 T cell receptor beta chains reported below all come from one sample, sequenced in a study of neurological immune-mediated disorders. TCRdb reprocessed the 5' RACE reads with MiXCR, giving one entry per CDR3 protein. The sample lists tens of thousands of distinct CDR3 sequences, 7.2% seen once, with about 6% in the top ten. Sequencing was carried out using CD4+ T cells from blood. These receptors all stem from a man aged 45-60 years in good health.

This clonotype appeared many times. The rearrangement links TRBV5-1 to TRBJ2-5; D is unresolved. Germline CDR1 is SGHRS and CDR2 is YFSETQ. The CDR3 sequence is 14 residues long. V lost 6 bases to trimming and J lost 5 bases, with 17 bases between them. The CDR3 loop reads CASTLTAPGETQYF. The CDR3 DNA sequence: TGCGCCAGCACCTTAACAGCGCCCGGGGAGACCCAGTACTTC.

This clonotype has at least ten counts. This sequence joins TRBV6-6 and TRBJ2-3; 7 positions agree with TRBD2. The ends lost 9 bases at V and 2 bases at J; junction bases unmatched: 5. The CDR3 length is 13 residues. Germline V CDR1 and CDR2: MNHNY, SVGAGI (reference sequence). CDR3 residues: CASQRDHTDTQYF. For the CDR3, the DNA is TGTGCCAGTCAGCGGGACCACACAGATACGCAGTATTTT.

This clonotype was seen at least ten times. V usage is TRBV6-1 and J usage is TRBJ2-2; unclear D gene. The CDR3 length is 17 residues. CDR1 is MNHNS and CDR2 is SASEGT in the germline V gene. V was clipped by 1 base and J by 4 bases, with 16 bases between them. The CDR3 is CASSEGPTVAITGELFF. DNA for the CDR3: TGTGCCAGCAGTGAAGGTCCGACCGTAGCAATCACCGGGGAGCTGTTTTTT.

Many counts were recorded for this clonotype. The chain has TRBV20-1 and TRBJ2-2; D might be TRBD2 (5 bases). Germline CDR1 and CDR2: DFQATT and SNEGSKA (reference sequence). The V gene lost 2 bases and the J gene lost 2 bases, with 15 bases spanning the gap. The CDR3 sequence is 16 residues long. In DNA form, the CDR3 reads TGCAGTGCTAGAAGGCCCGGACGGGGTAACACCGGGGAGCTGTTTTTT. Translation gives CSARRPGRGNTGELFF.

Many counts were recorded for this clonotype. The CDR3 nucleotides read TGTGCCAGCAGCACCTTGGGCGGGAGCATCCCCACAGATACGCAGTATTTT. Encoded protein: CASSTLGGSIPTDTQYF. This chain joins TRBV9 and TRBJ2-3; 7 nucleotides agree with TRBD2. Per germline, CDR1 SGDLS and CDR2 YYNGEE. V lost 4 bases, J lost 2 bases, and 13 bases stayed unmatched. The CDR3 has 17 amino acids.

This clonotype was seen repeatedly, ten times or more. V usage is TRBV7-3 and J usage is TRBJ2-2; D is unresolved. With 2 bases removed from V and 0 bases from J, the gap between germline ends came to 10 bases. Germline CDR1 and CDR2: SGHTA and FQGTGA. The CDR3 runs 16 residues. This chain's CDR3 is CASSLFSRANTGELFF. The CDR3 coding sequence is TGTGCCAGCAGCTTATTTTCTAGGGCGAACACCGGGGAGCTGTTTTTT.

The table lists this clonotype with many counts. The V call is TRBV20-1, the J call TRBJ1-2, with 7 bases fitting TRBD1. J lost 1 base, V lost 0 bases, and 8 bases had no gene match. This CDR3 contains 16 residues. Looked up from germline, CDR1 is DFQATT and CDR2 is SNEGSKA (reference sequence). This CDR3 reads CSARDPVQGGNYGYTF. The CDR3 bases are TGCAGTGCTAGAGATCCGGTGCAGGGGGGTAACTATGGCTACACCTTC.

This clonotype was found many times. The chain combines TRBV7-2 with TRBJ2-6; no clear D. The germline CDR1 and CDR2 sequences are SGHTA and FQGNSA. The V end was cut by 3 bases, the J end by 4 bases, with 10 bases between. The CDR3 has 15 amino acids. This CDR3 reads CASSLQAVGANVLTF. The CDR3 coding sequence is TGTGCCAGCAGCTTGCAGGCGGTGGGGGCCAACGTCCTGACTTTC.

The table lists this clonotype with a few counts. V is TRBV6-5 and J is TRBJ2-3, with D possibly TRBD2 on 6 matching bases. The ends were cut back, 2 bases at V and 0 bases at J, with 18 bases in the middle. The CDR3 is 18 residues long. In germline, CDR1 is MNHEY, CDR2 SVGAGI. The CDR3 here is CASSYRGVAEASTDTQYF. The CDR3 region has the DNA TGTGCCAGCAGTTACAGGGGAGTAGCGGAGGCTAGCACAGATACGCAGTATTTT.

The J gene is TRBJ2-7, the V gene TRBV2; D gene uncertain. Between the trimmed V and J ends, which lost 3 bases and 0 bases, there was a span of 9 bases. CDR3 length: 14 residues. Per germline, CDR1 SNHLY and CDR2 FYNNEI. The CDR3 sequence is CASSDLRLSYEQYF. CDR3 DNA sequence: TGTGCCAGCAGTGATCTGAGACTCTCCTACGAGCAGTACTTC.

This clonotype has at least ten counts. The J gene is TRBJ2-7, the V gene TRBV5-1; 7 nucleotides match TRBD1. CDR1 is SGHRS and CDR2 is YFSETQ in the germline V gene. Germline trimming cut 5 bases from V and 1 base from J; bases unmatched to any gene: 9. The CDR3 contains 15 residues. DNA of the CDR3: TGCGCCAGCAGGGCGACCGGGACAGATTCCTACGAGCAGTACTTC. Translating it yields CASRATGTDSYEQYF.

This clonotype showed up many times. This may arise from a read error, as a much more abundant clone is one base away. The chain recombines TRBV28 with TRBJ2-1, with D perhaps matching TRBD2 (6 bases). The CDR3 spans 13 residues. V was cut by 2 bases and J by 10 bases, with 12 bases left in between. Germline V gene data show CDR1 as MDHEN and CDR2 as SYDVKM. CDR3 sequence reads: CASSLDREKEQFF. The DNA for the CDR3 is TGTGCCAGCAGTTTAGACCGGGAGAAGGAGCAGTTCTTC.

This clonotype showed up many times. This rearrangement joins TRBV5-1 to TRBJ2-1; possibly TRBD2 for D (10 bases). V shed 4 bases and J shed 7 bases, with 21 bases lying between them. CDR1 is SGHRS, CDR2 YFSETQ, per germline. This CDR3 contains 16 residues. The CDR3 is CASSLAGDRVTNEQFF. The CDR3 DNA sequence: TGCGCCAGCAGCCTAGCGGGGGACAGGGTGACGAATGAGCAGTTCTTC.

This clonotype showed up many times. The chain employs TRBV2 and TRBJ2-1, with 10 bases identical to TRBD2. Per the germline V gene, CDR1 is SNHLY and CDR2 is FYNNEI. The V gene end was trimmed by 5 bases and the J gene end by 10 bases; junction bases not matched to a gene: 11. There are 15 residues in the CDR3. CDR3 residues: CASSRASGSGGEQFF. The CDR3 DNA follows: TGTGCCAGCAGTCGCGCTAGCGGGAGCGGGGGGGAGCAGTTCTTC.

This clonotype was detected many times. The gene calls are TRBV4-1 and TRBJ2-3; no firm D call. This CDR3 spans 17 amino acids. Per germline, CDR1 MGHRA and CDR2 YSYEKL. V dropped 0 bases and J dropped 1 base, with 14 bases sitting between them. In DNA, the CDR3 is TGCGCCAGCAGCCAAGATCTTAACGGGCCGCGCACAGATACGCAGTATTTT. This sequence encodes CASSQDLNGPRTDTQYF.

This clonotype has at least ten counts. The chain joins TRBV7-2 to TRBJ2-1; TRBD1 matches at 9 bases. After removal of 4 bases from V and 10 bases from J, the junction contained 8 bases not matched to a gene. The CDR3 is 14 residues long. CDR1 SGHTA and CDR2 FQGNSA come from the germline V gene. CDR3 nucleotides: TGTGCCAGCAGCTACAGGGACAGGGCACAGGAGCAGTTCTTC. Residues: CASSYRDRAQEQFF.

This clonotype was found many times. The V and J genes are TRBV5-1 and TRBJ2-7; the match to TRBD2 covers 7 bases. Germline CDR1 and CDR2: SGHRS and YFSETQ. The CDR3 is 13 residues long. V lost 5 bases and J lost 4; bases outside the gene matches: 6. The CDR3 region has the DNA TGCGCCAGCAGGACTTGGGGGGGGTACGAGCAGTACTTC. This encodes CASRTWGGYEQYF.

The sample holds many counts of this clonotype. The rearrangement uses TRBV7-2 and TRBJ2-7, with D possibly TRBD2 on 6 matching bases. The CDR3 is 11 residues long. Trimming took off 0 bases at V and 9 bases at J, with 6 bases between the two ends. In germline, CDR1 is SGHTA, CDR2 FQGNSA. CDR3 amino acids: CASSLAGGQYF. The CDR3 nucleotides are TGTGCCAGCAGCTTAGCGGGGGGGCAGTACTTC.

In its sample, this clonotype was seen many times. J is TRBJ2-7 and V is TRBV18; D is undetermined. The CDR3 contains 16 residues. Germline assignment: CDR1 KGHSH and CDR2 LQKENI. Trimming removed 3 bases at V and 0 bases at J, with 15 bases between. The CDR3 is CASSPRVVATSYEQYF. The CDR3 nucleotides are TGTGCCAGCTCACCTCGGGTTGTAGCCACCTCCTACGAGCAGTACTTC.

This clonotype has ten or more counts. The chain recombines TRBV5-1 with TRBJ2-2; no clear D. This CDR3 spans 13 amino acids. Germline-derived CDR1 and CDR2 are SGHRS and YFSETQ. V lost 4 bases to trimming and J lost 9 bases, with 13 bases between them. The CDR3, as DNA: TGCGCCAGCAGCGGTACAGCCAACCGGGAGCTGTTTTTT. Residues: CASSGTANRELFF.

This clonotype was detected many times. The chain recombines TRBV5-1 with TRBJ1-4; 7 positions match TRBD1. Trimming at V came to 2 bases and at J to 5 bases, leaving 3 bases not matched to a gene. This CDR3 has 14 amino acids. Germline V gene sequence: CDR1 SGHRS, CDR2 YFSETQ. The DNA of the CDR3 is TGCGCCAGCAGCTTCGGGACAGTCAATGAAAAACTGTTTTTT. Protein sequence: CASSFGTVNEKLFF. Full variable domain (missing parts from reference TRBV5-1 and TRBJ1-4): KAGVTQTPRYLIKTRGQQVTLSCSPISGHRSVSWYQQTPGQGLQFLFEYFSETQRNKGNFPGRFSGRQFSNSRSEMNVSTLELGDSALYLCASSFGTVNEKLFFGSGTQLSVL.

This clonotype was seen at least ten times. The chain uses TRBV11-1 and TRBJ1-1, with 7 bases aligning to TRBD1. Germline V gene data show CDR1 as SGHAT and CDR2 as FQDESV (reference sequence). The CDR3 is 13 amino acids. The trim removed 4 bases at V and 3 bases at J, leaving 2 bases unmatched. The CDR3 DNA reads TGTGCCAGCAGCTGGGACAGTTACACTGAAGCTTTCTTT. Translating gives CASSWDSYTEAFF.

This clonotype was detected only a few times. The V gene is TRBV20-1, the J gene TRBJ2-7, with a weak D call TRBD1 (5 bases). The germline V and J ends were trimmed by 6 bases and 2 bases, with 17 bases remaining between them. This CDR3 comprises 14 residues. In germline, CDR1 is DFQATT, CDR2 SNEGSKA (reference sequence). The CDR3 sequence: CSAPRAPEPYEQYF. In DNA form, the CDR3 reads TGCAGTGCCCCCAGGGCACCGGAACCCTACGAGCAGTACTTC.

The sample holds many counts of this clonotype. The chain employs TRBV7-3 and TRBJ2-5; TRBD2 matches 7 bases. J was trimmed by 5 bases and V by 6 bases; bases with no gene match: 12. CDR3 length: 15 amino acids. Germline-derived CDR1 and CDR2 are SGHTA and FQGTGA. CDR3 amino acids: CASREDGRRGETQYF. DNA of the CDR3: TGTGCCAGCAGGGAGGACGGGAGGCGGGGGGAGACCCAGTACTTC.

Note on this clonotype: One base away lies a much larger clone, so this may be a sequencing read error. The chain recombines TRBV7-8 with TRBJ2-7; 13 positions match TRBD2. This CDR3 spans 13 amino acids. CDR1 is SGHVS and CDR2 is FQNEAQ in the germline V gene. The CDR3, as DNA: TGTGTCAGCAGCCCTGGGACTAGCGGGAAGGGGTACTTC. Translating it yields CVSSPGTSGKGYF.

This clonotype was counted at least ten times. The V gene is TRBV7-2, the J gene TRBJ2-1; TRBD2 matches 7 bases. The germline gives CDR1 SGHTA, CDR2 FQGNSA. The CDR3 runs to 16 residues. V was pared by 4 bases and J by 6 bases, with 12 bases of the junction left unmatched. DNA for the CDR3: TGTGCCAGCAGCTCCATGGGGGGGACGAAGCCCAATGAGCAGTTCTTC. Protein: CASSSMGGTKPNEQFF.

This clonotype has at least ten counts. The V call is TRBV7-2, the J call TRBJ2-3, with 7 bases lining up with TRBD2. The germline V gene encodes CDR1 SGHTA and CDR2 FQGNSA. V trimming: 1 base; J trimming: 8 bases; junction bases outside the gene matches: 9. The CDR3 has 15 residues. CDR3 sequence (DNA): TGTGCCAGCAGCTTAGAGGGGACTACCATTAGTACGCAGTATTTT. This encodes CASSLEGTTISTQYF.